The text below deals with one T cell receptor beta chain. What it binds is not known. Sequenced by immunoSEQ multiplex PCR; TCRdb stores in-frame clones only, minus some. The data show roughly 20,000 clones, about 80% seen once. The data belong to a study of PD-1 blockade in classical Hodgkin lymphoma. Study conclusions and caveats: TCR diversity in CD4+, not CD8+, cells rose significantly by C4D1. Among the patients, those starting nivolumab under 1 year after ASCT were excluded. Reports indicated that newly diagnosed patients had lower baseline TCR diversity than healthy donors did.

Indicated time point: cycle 4 day 1 (C4D1), after 5 to 7 weeks of nivolumab. Brentuximab vedotin exposure varied among the patients, all of whom had relapsed after autologous stem cell transplantation. This specimen consisted of peripheral blood mononuclear cells (PBMCs), obtained before the fourth cycle of nivolumab. The sequence was obtained from a human donor with classical Hodgkin lymphoma.

As DNA, the CDR3 is TGTGCCAGCAGTTTATCAGGGGCGGGCCCGCTCAATGAGCAGTTCTTC. This gives the protein CASSLSGAGPLNEQFF. The chain links TRBV27 to TRBJ2-1, with D perhaps assigned TRBD1 or TRBD2 (5 bases each). Germline values: CDR1 MNHEY, CDR2 SMNVEV (reference sequence). The CDR3 sequence is 16 residues long. The V gene lost 0 bases and the J gene lost 6 bases, with 15 bases spanning the gap.